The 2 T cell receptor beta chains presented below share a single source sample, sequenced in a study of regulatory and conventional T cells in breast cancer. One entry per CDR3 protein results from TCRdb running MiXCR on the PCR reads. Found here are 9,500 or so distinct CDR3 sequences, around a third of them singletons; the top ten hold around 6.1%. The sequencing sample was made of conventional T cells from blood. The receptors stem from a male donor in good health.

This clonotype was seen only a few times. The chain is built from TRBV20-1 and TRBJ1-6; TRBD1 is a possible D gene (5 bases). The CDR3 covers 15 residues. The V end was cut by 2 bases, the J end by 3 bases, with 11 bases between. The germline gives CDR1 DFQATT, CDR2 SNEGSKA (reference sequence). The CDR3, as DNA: TGCAGTGCTAGAAAGGGGACGATCTATAATTCACCCCTCCACTTT. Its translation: CSARKGTIYNSPLHF.

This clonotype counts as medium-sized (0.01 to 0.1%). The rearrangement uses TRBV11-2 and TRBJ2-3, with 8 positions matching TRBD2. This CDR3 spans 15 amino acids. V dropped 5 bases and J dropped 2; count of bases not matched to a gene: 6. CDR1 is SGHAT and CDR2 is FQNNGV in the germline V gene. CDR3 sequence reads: CASSLRGGLTDTQYF. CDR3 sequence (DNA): TGTGCCAGCAGCCTCCGCGGGGGGCTCACAGATACGCAGTATTTT.